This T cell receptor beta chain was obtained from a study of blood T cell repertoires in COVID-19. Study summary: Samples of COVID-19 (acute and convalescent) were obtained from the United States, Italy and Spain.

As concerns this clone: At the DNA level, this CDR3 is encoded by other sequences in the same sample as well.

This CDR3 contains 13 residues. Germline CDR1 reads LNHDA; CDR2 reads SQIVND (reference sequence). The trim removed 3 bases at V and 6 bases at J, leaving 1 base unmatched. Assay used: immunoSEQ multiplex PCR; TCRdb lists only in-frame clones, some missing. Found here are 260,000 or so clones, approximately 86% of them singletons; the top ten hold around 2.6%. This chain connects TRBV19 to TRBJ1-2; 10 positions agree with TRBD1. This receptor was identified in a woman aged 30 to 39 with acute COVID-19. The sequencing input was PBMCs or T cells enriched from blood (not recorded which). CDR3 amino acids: CASSIGTGDGYTF. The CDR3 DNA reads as TGTGCCAGTAGTATTGGGACAGGGGATGGCTACACCTTC.